A selection of T cell receptor beta chains follows, all from one sample in a study of blood T cell repertoires in COVID-19. Sequencing was performed with immunoSEQ multiplex PCR; in TCRdb, only in-frame clones are kept and a portion is missing. In the table there are around 130,000 clones, under 95% of which are singletons. Sequenced material: peripheral blood. The receptor set was obtained from a man aged 50-60 years with active COVID-19. Each CDR3 is given with its conserved first and last residue. D genes are given only for firm matches. Expanded clones are given a class, and other clones once, few, many or no size at all.

cdr3_length j_call clone_size v_call d_call cdr3_aa cdr3_nt
19 TRBJ2-2 . TRBV24-1 TRBD2 CATSDSPSLAGGGAGELFF TGTGCCACCAGTGATTCCCCCTCCCTAGCGGGAGGAGGGGCCGGGGAGCTGTTTTTT
14 TRBJ1-3 . TRBV6-6 . CASSYPGTGNTIYF TGTGCCAGCAGTTACCCAGGCACTGGAAACACCATATATTTT
15 TRBJ1-2 . TRBV5-5 TRBD1 CASSSPDRVGYGYTF TGTGCCAGCAGCTCGCCGGACAGGGTGGGCTATGGCTACACCTTC
16 TRBJ1-5 . TRBV7-9 TRBD1 CASSLGAGGGNQPQHF TGTGCCAGCAGCTTAGGGGCAGGGGGTGGCAATCAGCCCCAGCATTTT
14 TRBJ1-5 . TRBV19 . CASSWGVANQPQHF TGTGCCAGTAGTTGGGGGGTAGCAAATCAGCCCCAGCATTTT
16 TRBJ2-7 . TRBV7-2 TRBD1 CASTPRGTGGSYEQYF TGTGCCAGCACCCCGAGGGGGACAGGGGGCTCCTACGAGCAGTACTTC
13 TRBJ1-1 . TRBV18 . CASSTNGATEAFF TGTGCCAGCTCAACCAATGGGGCCACTGAAGCTTTCTTT
15 TRBJ2-3 . TRBV3-1/TRBV3-2 TRBD1 CASSREGQGTDTQYF TGTGCCAGCAGCCGGGAAGGACAGGGAACAGATACGCAGTATTTT
19 TRBJ2-1 . TRBV7-9 TRBD2 CASSWRPPGLAERGNEQFF TGTGCCAGCAGCTGGAGACCCCCGGGACTAGCGGAGAGAGGCAATGAGCAGTTCTTC
14 TRBJ2-7 . TRBV5-1 . CASSLAAANYEQYF TGCGCCAGCAGCTTGGCCGCGGCGAACTACGAGCAGTACTTC
14 TRBJ2-5 once TRBV10-3 TRBD1 CAISRTGGGETQYF TGTGCCATCAGCCGGACAGGGGGCGGTGAGACCCAGTACTTC
14 TRBJ1-5 . TRBV7-8 . CASSLENGNQPQHF TGTGCCAGCAGCTTAGAGAACGGGAATCAGCCCCAGCATTTT
14 TRBJ1-5 . TRBV5-1 . CASSLDSREQPQHF TGCGCCAGCAGCTTGGATAGCCGAGAGCAGCCCCAGCATTTT
15 TRBJ2-6 . TRBV10-3 TRBD2 CATSSTSDGANVLTF TGTGCCACCTCATCAACTAGCGATGGGGCCAACGTCCTGACTTTC
14 TRBJ1-2 . TRBV5-6 TRBD1 CASSWGQGTGGYTF TGTGCCAGCAGCTGGGGACAGGGGACGGGAGGCTACACCTTC
18 TRBJ2-1 . TRBV5-8 . CASSLALLGAKEGNEQFF TGTGCCAGCAGCTTGGCCTTATTAGGGGCTAAGGAAGGCAATGAGCAGTTCTTC
15 TRBJ2-2 few TRBV5-1 TRBD2 CASSRLADHTGELFF TGCGCCAGCAGCCGACTAGCGGATCACACCGGGGAGCTGTTTTTT
16 TRBJ1-2 . TRBV6-5 TRBD1 CASSYSRTGGGYGYTF TGTGCCAGCAGTTACTCGAGGACAGGGGGCGGCTATGGCTACACCTTC
14 TRBJ2-3 . TRBV24-1 . CATSDSGRADTQYF TGTGCCACCAGTGATAGCGGAAGGGCAGATACGCAGTATTTT
14 TRBJ2-5 . TRBV7-9 . CASSSVRSTETQYF TGTGCCAGCAGCTCCGTCAGGTCCACAGAGACCCAGTACTTC
14 TRBJ2-1 . TRBV20-1 TRBD2 CSASVGLAGGEQFF TGCAGTGCTAGTGTGGGACTAGCTGGCGGTGAGCAGTTCTTC
15 TRBJ1-1 . TRBV15 TRBD1 CATSRGGQGNTEAFF TGTGCCACCAGCAGAGGGGGACAGGGGAACACTGAAGCTTTCTTT
15 TRBJ1-1 . TRBV28 TRBD1 CATRFLDRGNTEAFF TGTGCCACCAGATTCCTCGACAGGGGGAACACTGAAGCTTTCTTT
14 TRBJ1-5 . TRBV19 . CASSSGRGHQPQHF TGTGCCAGTAGCTCCGGCAGGGGCCATCAGCCCCAGCATTTT